This T cell receptor beta chain was recovered during a study of T cell responses to AZD1222 COVID-19 vaccine. Comments on this clone: Its antigen is unidentified.

The CDR3 is 13 amino acids. CDR1 and CDR2 from the germline V gene are SGHDN and FVKESK. V dropped 2 bases and J dropped 5 bases, with 9 bases sitting between them. Points from the study as a whole: Regions 160-218 and 743-854 held dominance among vaccine-associated CD4 TCRs, which spanned spike. Two AZD1222 administrations were followed by greater Spike-specific TCR breadth and depth. Only after the peak T cell response were repertoires sampled.

Assay: immunoSEQ multiplex PCR; the TCRdb copy retains only in-frame clones and omits some. The sample contains 150,000 to 200,000 clones, about 91% of which appear only once. This receptor was obtained from an adult who received the AZD1222 COVID-19 vaccine. The V gene is TRBV14, the J gene TRBJ2-5; possible D gene TRBD2, 5 bases. Source: peripheral blood, taken 28 days after the second AZD1222 dose. The chain's CDR3 is CASSQIRGETQYF. The CDR3 coding sequence is TGTGCCAGCAGCCAAATAAGAGGGGAGACCCAGTACTTC.